This T cell receptor (beta chain) was observed in a study of T cells in Graves' hyperthyroidism and ophthalmopathy. Study findings and constraints: Most expanded thyroid clonotypes above 0.001 also appeared in blood.

The table lists this clonotype with a few counts. What it binds is unknown. This clone may be a read error of a much larger clone one base away. For Graves' hyperthyroidism to be stable, ophthalmopathy could not progress within 18 months. Clinical symptoms, serum thyroxine, TRAb, thyroid ultrasound and orbital computed tomography established diagnosis. There were TCR beta CDR3 regions amplified from RNA transcripts. HTBI primers were employed in a first-round RT-PCR of the TCR CDR3. TCRdb used MiXCR to reprocess the multiplex PCR reads, holding one entry per CDR3 protein. The data show approximately 590,000 distinct CDR3 sequences, 40% to 55% seen once. CDR1 is SNHLY, CDR2 FYNNEI, per germline. The CDR3 covers 12 residues.

The chain has TRBV2 and TRBJ1-5, with D maybe TRBD1 (5 bases). Sequencing was done on a sample of peripheral blood or thyroid tissue (not recorded which). The TCR was taken from a woman aged 18-29 years with Graves' hyperthyroidism. CDR3 bases: TGTACCAGCAGGGTCGTCAATCAGCCCCAGCATTTT. Protein sequence: CTSRVVNQPQHF.